This T cell receptor (beta chain) was retrieved from a study of shared T cell receptors in the human thymus. Assay: immunoSEQ multiplex PCR; the TCRdb copy retains only in-frame clones and omits some. The sample lists 630,000 or so clones; over 75% were seen once. This clone was found once. The CDR3 spans 17 residues. CDR1 is MNHEY, CDR2 SMNVEV, per germline (reference sequence). The J segment lost 6 bases and the V segment lost 5 bases, leaving 10 bases of the junction unmatched. A further study also used this sample, focusing on human thymus T cells. That report notes: Corrective surgery for congenital heart defects was being performed on the healthy Finnish infants who were the donors. Thymus pieces cut out during corrective heart surgery were the tissue that was used. V and J gene usage appeared biased in thymic and blood repertoires. Highly overlapping thymic repertoires in unrelated individuals were reported by related research.

The source of this sequence is a boy in the first two years of life with a congenital heart defect. This chain connects TRBV27 to TRBJ1-6, with 10 bases matching TRBD1. The sample comprised thymocytes. The CDR3, as DNA: TGTGCCAGCAGTCTTCCTGGGGACAGGGGACGTAATTCACCCCTCCACTTT. It translates to CASSLPGDRGRNSPLHF.